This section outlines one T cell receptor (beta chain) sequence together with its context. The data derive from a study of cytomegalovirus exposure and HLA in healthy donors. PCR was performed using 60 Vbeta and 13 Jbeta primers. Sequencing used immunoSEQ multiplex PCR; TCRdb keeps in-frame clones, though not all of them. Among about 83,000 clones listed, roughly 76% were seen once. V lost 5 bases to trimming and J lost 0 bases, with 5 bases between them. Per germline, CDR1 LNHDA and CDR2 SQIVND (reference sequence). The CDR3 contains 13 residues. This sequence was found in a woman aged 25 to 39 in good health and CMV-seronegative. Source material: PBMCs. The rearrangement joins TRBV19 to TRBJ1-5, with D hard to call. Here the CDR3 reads CASSQVSNQPQHF. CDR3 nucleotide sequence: TGTGCCAGTAGTCAGGTTAGCAATCAGCCCCAGCATTTT.